This T cell receptor beta chain was captured by sequencing in a study of early T cells in non-severe SARS-CoV-2 infection. In the study overall: The chains were unpaired, and the sequenced material was bulk RNA from unsorted whole blood. Study findings and constraints: Matching results from VDJdb favored anti-spike CD8 responses, leaving private and CD4 specificities undetected.

The junction had 3 bases not matched to a gene; V was cut back by 8 bases and J by 2 bases. Per the germline V gene, CDR1 is LNHDA and CDR2 is SQIVND (reference sequence). The CDR3 has 12 amino acids. This clonotype was counted between two and nine times. Its specificity is not known. Individual cDNA molecules carried attached unique molecular identifiers. TCRdb independently ran MiXCR on the 5' RACE reads; one entry per CDR3 protein. The sample records 98,000 or so distinct CDR3 sequences, approximately 10% being singletons. The sequenced sample consisted of whole blood. The clonotype was recovered from an adult who was a healthcare worker with PCR-confirmed SARS-CoV-2 infection or an uninfected control (not recorded which). The rearrangement links TRBV19 to TRBJ2-7, with 7 bases fitting TRBD1. The CDR3 nucleotides are TGTGCCAGTGGAGACAGGGCCTACGAGCAGTACTTC. This gives the protein CASGDRAYEQYF.